The present T cell receptor beta chain was sequenced within a study of T cells in localized non-small cell lung cancer. Points from the study as a whole: A median of roughly 50 of the top 100 tumor clones appeared in adjacent lung, which was paired and uninvolved. A single tumor region was sequenced, leaving heterogeneity possible. Longer overall survival accompanied higher blood T cell density. Adjacent uninvolved lung tissue had the highest T cell clonality, exceeding tumor.

V lost 6 bases and J lost 1, with 13 bases in between. Germline loops: CDR1 MNHNS, CDR2 SASEGT. The CDR3 runs 15 residues. Regarding this clone: The antigen is undetermined.

TCRdb's copy holds only in-frame clones and misses some; the assay was immunoSEQ multiplex PCR. This sample has 35,000 to 45,000 clones, with around 80% found just once. The chain joins TRBV6-1 to TRBJ1-5, with D possibly TRBD1 on 5 matching bases. The material sequenced was peripheral blood, taken before any cancer treatment. The receptor was derived from a male donor aged 60 or older with stage III squamous cell lung carcinoma. CDR3 in amino acids: CASRALRDSNQPQHF. For the CDR3, the DNA is TGTGCCAGCAGGGCACTGAGGGACAGCAATCAGCCCCAGCATTTT.